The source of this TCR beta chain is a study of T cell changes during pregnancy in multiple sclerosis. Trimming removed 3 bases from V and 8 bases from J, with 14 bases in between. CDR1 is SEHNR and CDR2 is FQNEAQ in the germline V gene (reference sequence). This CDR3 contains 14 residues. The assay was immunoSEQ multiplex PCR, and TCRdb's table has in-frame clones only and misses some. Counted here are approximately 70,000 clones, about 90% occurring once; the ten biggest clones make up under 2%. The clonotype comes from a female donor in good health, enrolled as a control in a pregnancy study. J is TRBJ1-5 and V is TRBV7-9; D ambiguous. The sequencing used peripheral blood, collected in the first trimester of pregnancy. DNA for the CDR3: TGTGCCAGCAGCTTTGCCCCCTACCGAGAGCCCCAGCATTTT. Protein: CASSFAPYREPQHF.